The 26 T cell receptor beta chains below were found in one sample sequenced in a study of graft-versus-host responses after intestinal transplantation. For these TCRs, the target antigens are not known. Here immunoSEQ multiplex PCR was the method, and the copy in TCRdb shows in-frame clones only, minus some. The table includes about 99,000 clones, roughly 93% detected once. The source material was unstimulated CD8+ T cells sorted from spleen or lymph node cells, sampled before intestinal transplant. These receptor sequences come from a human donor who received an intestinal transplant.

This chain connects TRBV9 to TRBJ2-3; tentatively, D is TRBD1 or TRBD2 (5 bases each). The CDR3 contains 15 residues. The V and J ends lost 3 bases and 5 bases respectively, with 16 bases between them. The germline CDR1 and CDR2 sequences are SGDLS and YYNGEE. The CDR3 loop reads CASSGGGRAQDTQYF. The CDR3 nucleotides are TGTGCCAGCAGCGGTGGGGGAAGGGCGCAAGATACGCAGTATTTT.

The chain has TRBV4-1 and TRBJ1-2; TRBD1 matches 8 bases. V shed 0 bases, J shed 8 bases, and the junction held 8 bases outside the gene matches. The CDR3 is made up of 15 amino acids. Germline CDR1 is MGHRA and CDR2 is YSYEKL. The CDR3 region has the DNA TGCGCCAGCAGCCAAGATTTCCCGACAGGGGACGGCTACACCTTC. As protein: CASSQDFPTGDGYTF.

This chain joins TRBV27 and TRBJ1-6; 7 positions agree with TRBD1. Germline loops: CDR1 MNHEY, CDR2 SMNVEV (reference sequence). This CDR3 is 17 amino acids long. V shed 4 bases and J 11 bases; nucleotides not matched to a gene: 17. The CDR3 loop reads CASSSPRTQGDLAPLHF. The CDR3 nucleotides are TGTGCCAGCAGTTCCCCCAGGACTCAGGGGGATCTGGCACCCCTCCACTTT.

CDR3 in DNA: TGTGCCAGCAGCTCCCTCGGGATTCGGGAGCAGTTCTTC. It yields the protein CASSSLGIREQFF. The V and J genes are TRBV5-6 and TRBJ2-1; weak D call: TRBD2 (5 bases). The CDR3 is 13 amino acids. Germline lookup yields CDR1 SGHDT and CDR2 YYEEEE. V was trimmed by 3 bases and J by 10 bases, leaving 14 bases between them.

The CDR3 loop reads CAWSGPTEAYTEAFF. CDR3 DNA sequence: TGTGCCTGGAGTGGTCCTACCGAGGCGTACACTGAAGCTTTCTTT. This chain links TRBV30 with TRBJ1-1; no clear D. Germline values: CDR1 GTSNPN, CDR2 SVGIG (reference sequence). The CDR3 is 15 amino acids. V lost 1 base and J 3 bases, leaving 15 bases between the germline ends.

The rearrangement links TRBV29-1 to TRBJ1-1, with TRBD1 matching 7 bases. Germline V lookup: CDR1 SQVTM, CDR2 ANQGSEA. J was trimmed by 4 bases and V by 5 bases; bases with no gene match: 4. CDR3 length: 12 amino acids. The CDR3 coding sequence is TGCAGCGTTTTGACAGGGACCACTGAAGCTTTCTTT. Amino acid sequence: CSVLTGTTEAFF.

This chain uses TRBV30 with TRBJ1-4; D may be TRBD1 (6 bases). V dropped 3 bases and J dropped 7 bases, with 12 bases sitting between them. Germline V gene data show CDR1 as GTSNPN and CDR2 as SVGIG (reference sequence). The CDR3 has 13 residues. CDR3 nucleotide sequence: TGTGCCTGGAGAGAGGGGGGCCGTGAAAAACTGTTTTTT. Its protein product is CAWREGGREKLFF.

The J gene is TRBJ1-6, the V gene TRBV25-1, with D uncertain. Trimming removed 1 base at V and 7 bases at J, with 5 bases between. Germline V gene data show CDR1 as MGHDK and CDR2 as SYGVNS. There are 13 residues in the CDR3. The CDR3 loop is CASSEFGNSPLHF. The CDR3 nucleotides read TGTGCCAGCAGTGAATTCGGGAATTCACCCCTCCACTTT.

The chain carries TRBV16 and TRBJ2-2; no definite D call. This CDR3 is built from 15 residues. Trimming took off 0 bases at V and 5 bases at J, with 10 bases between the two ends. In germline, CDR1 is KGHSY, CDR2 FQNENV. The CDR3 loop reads CASSQSSVATGELFF. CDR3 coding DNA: TGTGCCAGCAGCCAATCTTCAGTAGCAACCGGGGAGCTGTTTTTT.

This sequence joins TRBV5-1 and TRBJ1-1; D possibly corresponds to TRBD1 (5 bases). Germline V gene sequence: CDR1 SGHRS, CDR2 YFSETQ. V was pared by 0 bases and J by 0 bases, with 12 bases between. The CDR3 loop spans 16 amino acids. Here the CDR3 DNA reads TGCGCCAGCAGCTTGGCCGGGAAAGGGGTGAACACTGAAGCTTTCTTT. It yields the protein CASSLAGKGVNTEAFF.

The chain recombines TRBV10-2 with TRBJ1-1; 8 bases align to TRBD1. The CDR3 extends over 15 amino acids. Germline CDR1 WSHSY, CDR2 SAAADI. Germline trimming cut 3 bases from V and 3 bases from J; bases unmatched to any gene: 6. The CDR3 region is CASSDRGQWDTEAFF. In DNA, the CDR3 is TGCGCCAGCAGTGACAGGGGGCAATGGGACACTGAAGCTTTCTTT.

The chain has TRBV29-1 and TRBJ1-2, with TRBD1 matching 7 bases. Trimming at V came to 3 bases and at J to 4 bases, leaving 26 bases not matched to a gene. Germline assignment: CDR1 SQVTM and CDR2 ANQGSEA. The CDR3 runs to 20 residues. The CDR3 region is CSVEALLGQDLFVDSYGYTF. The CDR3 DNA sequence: TGCAGCGTTGAGGCTCTCCTCGGACAGGACCTCTTCGTGGATAGCTATGGCTACACCTTC. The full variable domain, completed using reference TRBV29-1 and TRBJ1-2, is SAVISQKPSRDICQRGTSLTIQCQVDSQVTMMFWYRQQPGQSLTLIATANQGSEATYESGFVIDKFPISRPNLTFSTLTVSNMSPEDSSIYLCSVEALLGQDLFVDSYGYTFGSGTRLTVV.

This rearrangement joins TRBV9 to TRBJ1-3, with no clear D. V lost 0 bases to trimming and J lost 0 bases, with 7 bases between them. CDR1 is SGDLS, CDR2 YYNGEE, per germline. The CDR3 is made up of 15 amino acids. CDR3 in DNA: TGTGCCAGCAGCGTAGGAGACTTCTCTGGAAACACCATATATTTT. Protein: CASSVGDFSGNTIYF.

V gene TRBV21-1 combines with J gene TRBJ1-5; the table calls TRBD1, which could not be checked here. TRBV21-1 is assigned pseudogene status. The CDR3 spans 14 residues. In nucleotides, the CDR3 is TGTGCCAGCAGCACCAGGGGAAGGTGTCAGCCCCAGCATTTT. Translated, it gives CASSTRGRCQPQHF.

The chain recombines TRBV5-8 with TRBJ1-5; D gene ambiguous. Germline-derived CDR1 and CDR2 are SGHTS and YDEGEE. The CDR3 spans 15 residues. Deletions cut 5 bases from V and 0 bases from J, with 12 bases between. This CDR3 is CASRTDAYSNQPQHF. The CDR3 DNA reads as TGTGCCAGCAGGACTGACGCCTATAGCAATCAGCCCCAGCATTTT.

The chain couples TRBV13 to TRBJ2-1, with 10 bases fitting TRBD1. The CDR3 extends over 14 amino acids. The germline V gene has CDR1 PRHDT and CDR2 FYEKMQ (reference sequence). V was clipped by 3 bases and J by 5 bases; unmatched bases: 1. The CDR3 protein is CASSFGTGDNEQFF. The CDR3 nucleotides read TGTGCCAGCAGCTTTGGGACAGGGGACAATGAGCAGTTCTTC. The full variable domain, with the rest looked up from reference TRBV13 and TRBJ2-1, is AAGVIQSPRHLIKEKRETATLKCYPIPRHDTVYWYQQGPGQDPQFLISFYEKMQSDKGSIPDRFSAQQFSDYHSELNMSSLELGDSALYFCASSFGTGDNEQFFGPGTRLTVL.

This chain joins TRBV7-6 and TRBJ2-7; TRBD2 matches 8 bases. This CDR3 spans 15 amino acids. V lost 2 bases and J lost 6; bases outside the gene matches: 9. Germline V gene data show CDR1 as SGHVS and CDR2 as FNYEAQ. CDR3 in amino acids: CASSLTSGGFGEQYF. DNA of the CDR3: TGTGCCAGCAGCTTAACCAGCGGGGGTTTCGGCGAGCAGTACTTC.

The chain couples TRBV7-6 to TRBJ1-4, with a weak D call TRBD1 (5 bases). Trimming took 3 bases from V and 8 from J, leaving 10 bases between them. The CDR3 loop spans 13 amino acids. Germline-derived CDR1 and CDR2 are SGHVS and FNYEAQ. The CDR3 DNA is TGTGCCAGCAGCTTGGGGGGATCCGAAAAACTGTTTTTT. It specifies CASSLGGSEKLFF. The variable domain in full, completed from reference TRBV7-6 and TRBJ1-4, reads GAGVSQSPRYKVTKRGQDVALRCDPISGHVSLYWYRQALGQGPEFLTYFNYEAQQDKSGLPNDRFSAERPEGSISTLTIQRTEQRDSAMYRCASSLGGSEKLFFGSGTQLSVL.

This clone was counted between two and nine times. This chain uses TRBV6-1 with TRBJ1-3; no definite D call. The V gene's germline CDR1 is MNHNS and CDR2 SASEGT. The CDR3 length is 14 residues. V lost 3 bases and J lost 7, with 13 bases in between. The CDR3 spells CASSDGYSSNTIYF. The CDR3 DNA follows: TGTGCCAGCAGTGACGGGTACAGTTCGAACACCATATATTTT.

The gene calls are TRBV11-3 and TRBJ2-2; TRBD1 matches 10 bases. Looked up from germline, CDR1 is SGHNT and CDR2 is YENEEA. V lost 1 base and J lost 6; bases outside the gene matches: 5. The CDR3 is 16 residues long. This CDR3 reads CASSLVGQGWAGELFF. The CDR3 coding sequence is TGTGCCAGCAGCTTAGTGGGACAGGGGTGGGCCGGGGAGCTGTTTTTT. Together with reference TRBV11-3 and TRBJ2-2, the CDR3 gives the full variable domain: EAGVVQSPRYKIIEKKQPVAFWCNPISGHNTLYWYLQNLGQGPELLIRYENEEAVDDSQLPKDRFSAERLKGVDSTLKIQPAELGDSAVYLCASSLVGQGWAGELFFGEGSRLTVL.

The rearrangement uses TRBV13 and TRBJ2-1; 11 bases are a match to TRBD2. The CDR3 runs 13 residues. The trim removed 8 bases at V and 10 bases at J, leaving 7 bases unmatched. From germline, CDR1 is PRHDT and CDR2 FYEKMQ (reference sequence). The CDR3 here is CASLLAGGGEQFF. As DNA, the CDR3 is TGTGCCAGCCTGCTAGCGGGGGGCGGGGAGCAGTTCTTC. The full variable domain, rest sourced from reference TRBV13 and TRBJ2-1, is AAGVIQSPRHLIKEKRETATLKCYPIPRHDTVYWYQQGPGQDPQFLISFYEKMQSDKGSIPDRFSAQQFSDYHSELNMSSLELGDSALYFCASLLAGGGEQFFGPGTRLTVL.

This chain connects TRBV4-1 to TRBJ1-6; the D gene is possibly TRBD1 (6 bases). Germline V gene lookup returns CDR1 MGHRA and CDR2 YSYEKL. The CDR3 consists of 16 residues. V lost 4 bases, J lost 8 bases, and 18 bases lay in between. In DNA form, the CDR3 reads TGCGCCAGCAGCCTAGAGTACAGGGCCCCCTATTCACCCCTCCACTTT. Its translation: CASSLEYRAPYSPLHF.

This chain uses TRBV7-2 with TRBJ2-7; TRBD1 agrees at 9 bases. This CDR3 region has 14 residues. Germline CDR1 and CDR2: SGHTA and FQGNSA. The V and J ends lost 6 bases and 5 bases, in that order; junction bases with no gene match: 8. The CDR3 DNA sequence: TGTGCCAGCAGTCAACTACAGGGGGCGGACGAGCAGTACTTC. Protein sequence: CASSQLQGADEQYF.

CDR3 sequence (DNA): TGTGCCAGCAGTTCCGACACCTACAATGAGCAGTTCTTC. As protein: CASSSDTYNEQFF. The chain carries TRBV27 and TRBJ2-1; D not certain. The germline gives CDR1 MNHEY, CDR2 SMNVEV (reference sequence). This CDR3 is built from 13 residues. V lost 4 bases, J lost 2 bases, and 6 bases lay in between.

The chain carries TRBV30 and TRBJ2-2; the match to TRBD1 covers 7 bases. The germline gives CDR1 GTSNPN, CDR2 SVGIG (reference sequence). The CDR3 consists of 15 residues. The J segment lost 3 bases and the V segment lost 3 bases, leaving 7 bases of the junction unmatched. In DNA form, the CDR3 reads TGTGCCTGGAGCAGTACAGGGGTTTACACCGGGGAGCTGTTTTTT. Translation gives CAWSSTGVYTGELFF.

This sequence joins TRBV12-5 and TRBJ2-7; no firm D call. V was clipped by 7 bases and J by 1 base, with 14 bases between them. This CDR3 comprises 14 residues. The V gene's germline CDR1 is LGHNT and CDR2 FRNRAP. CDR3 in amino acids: CASAPPDGSYEQYF. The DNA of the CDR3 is TGTGCTAGTGCCCCACCGGACGGGTCCTACGAGCAGTACTTC. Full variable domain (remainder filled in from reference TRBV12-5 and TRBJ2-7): DARVTQTPRHKVTEMGQEVTMRCQPILGHNTVFWYRQTMMQGLELLAYFRNRAPLDDSGMPKDRFSAEMPDATLATLKIQPSEPRDSAVYFCASAPPDGSYEQYFGPGTRLTVT.